This TCR beta chain was sequenced for a study of blood T cells in healthy people across ages. CDR1 and CDR2 from the germline V gene are MNHEY and SMNVEV (reference sequence). The CDR3 loop spans 17 amino acids. Sample-barcoded 5' priming and a J-beta primer mix drove a second PCR of 7 to 11 cycles. Each CDR3 protein is one row after TCRdb ran MiXCR on the 5' RACE reads. Of about 1.8 million distinct CDR3 sequences listed, around half are singletons. The J gene is TRBJ2-7, the V gene TRBV27; weak D call: TRBD1 (5 bases). With the DNA end fitting TRBJ2-4 better, the J assignment may be wrong. Input material: blood. This sequence originates from a woman aged 40 to 55 in good health. The CDR3 here is CASSRIRGLGIKNIQYF. CDR3 sequence (DNA): TGTGCCAGCAGTCGGATTAGGGGCTTGGGTATCAAAAACATTCAGTACTTC.